This TCR beta chain was retrieved from a study (dated by TCRdb to the early 2010s). V was cut back by 4 bases and J by 4 bases, leaving a gap of 8 bases between them. The germline V gene supplies CDR1 KGHSH and CDR2 LQKENI. Reading from cysteine to phenylalanine, the CDR3 counts 13 amino acids. The retained sequence is limited to the CDR3, 39 bases, with the frame set at the first base. The reads were generated on an Illumina Genome Analyzer IIx. In TCRdb, the public reads were trimmed at Q25 with fastp and aligned with MiXCR, with productive beta chains retained. Merged by CDR3 protein, the rows form single entries marked with the most common genes and DNA. This sample comprises roughly 15,000 distinct CDR3 sequences, about 30% of them detected only once. The ten largest clones add up to roughly 16% of the sample. As to this clonotype: What antigen it recognizes has not been identified. Per-nucleotide qualities are absent, and no much larger clonotype sits a single base away.

The TCR comes from a human donor. The V and J genes are TRBV18 and TRBJ1-5, with TRBD1 tentatively as D gene (5 bases match). Sequences were obtained from blood. The CDR3 region: CASSQGINQPQHF. Here is the DNA: TGTGCCAGCTCACAGGGGATAAATCAGCCCCAGCATTTT.